Each of the 30 T cell receptor beta chains below was sequenced from the same sample in a study of monozygotic twins with inflammatory bowel disease. TCRdb re-called the 5' RACE reads and gives one entry per CDR3 protein, without DNA. With 200,000 to 250,000 distinct CDR3 sequences in the sample, the ten largest clones hold 6% to 9%. What was sequenced was blood. Receptors originate from a human donor with ulcerative colitis or Crohn's disease, or a healthy co-twin of an affected twin (not recorded which).

This rearrangement joins TRBV5-1 to TRBJ2-3; TCRdb's D gene call, TRBD1, goes unchecked for lack of DNA. The CDR3 runs 14 residues. Per germline, CDR1 SGHRS and CDR2 YFSETQ. CDR3 region: CASSLGGTTDTQYF.

The rearrangement links TRBV29-1 to TRBJ1-2; no DNA is available, so the TRBD1 call from TCRdb remains unchecked. Per germline, CDR1 SQVTM and CDR2 ANQGSEA. This CDR3 spans 14 amino acids. The CDR3 is CSVVGQGGLYGYTF.

The chain links TRBV7-2 to TRBJ2-7; without DNA, the TCRdb call of TRBD1 cannot be checked. From germline, CDR1 is SGHTA and CDR2 FQGNSA. The CDR3 runs 15 residues. The CDR3 region is CASSFDRGHSYEQYF.

The chain's CDR3 is CATGLGFSLGYGYTF. The V and J genes are TRBV7-9 and TRBJ1-2. Germline assignment: CDR1 SEHNR and CDR2 FQNEAQ (reference sequence). The CDR3 runs 15 residues. The complete variable domain, with remaining parts taken from reference TRBV7-9 and TRBJ1-2, reads DTGVSQNPRHKITKRGQNVTFRCDPISEHNRLYWYRQTLGQGPEFLTYFQNEAQLEKSRLLSDRFSAERPKGSFSTLEIQRTEQGDSAMYLCATGLGFSLGYGYTFGSGTRLTVV.

The chain couples TRBV7-2 to TRBJ1-5. Germline V CDR1 and CDR2: SGHTA, FQGNSA. The CDR3 runs 15 residues. The CDR3 is CASSLKRLSNQPQHF.

The gene calls are TRBV4-1 and TRBJ2-1; TCRdb outputs TRBD2, but without DNA this stays unchecked. CDR1 and CDR2 from the germline V gene are MGHRA and YSYEKL. This CDR3 spans 14 amino acids. CDR3 sequence reads: CASSQAAGGLQQFF.

The V call is TRBV5-1, the J call TRBJ1-4. CDR1 and CDR2 from the germline V gene are SGHRS and YFSETQ. This CDR3 has 16 amino acids. The CDR3 protein is CASSFRGGAANEKLFF.

The V gene is TRBV24-1, the J gene TRBJ2-2; TCRdb reports TRBD1, a call that lacks DNA to check it against. Germline V gives CDR1 KGHDR, CDR2 SFDVKD. This CDR3 spans 18 amino acids. The CDR3 reads CATSDFPGQGASTGELFF.

The chain uses TRBV30 and TRBJ2-3; the D gene TCRdb calls, TRBD2, cannot be checked with no DNA. This CDR3 contains 16 residues. From germline, CDR1 is GTSNPN and CDR2 SVGIG (reference sequence). The CDR3 is CAWRPGLAVSTDTQYF.

This chain joins TRBV29-1 and TRBJ2-7; TCRdb gives TRBD2 as the D gene, but with no DNA this cannot be confirmed. Germline V gene lookup returns CDR1 SQVTM and CDR2 ANQGSEA. The CDR3 runs 15 residues. The CDR3 spells CSVELSGPSSYEQYF.

CDR3 loop: CASSLRRDSYEQYF. V gene TRBV5-4 combines with J gene TRBJ2-7; TCRdb picks TRBD1, but there is no DNA to check that call. This CDR3 has 14 amino acids. Germline CDR1 SGHNT, CDR2 YYREEE (reference sequence).

Here the CDR3 reads CATSDPRGSQETQYF. This chain uses TRBV24-1 with TRBJ2-5; as DNA is missing, the TRBD2 call by TCRdb cannot be tested. The germline gives CDR1 KGHDR, CDR2 SFDVKD. The CDR3 runs 15 residues.

This chain uses TRBV6-1 with TRBJ1-2; TCRdb indicates TRBD1, and absent DNA this call remains unverified. The CDR3 totals 13 residues. Germline V gene data show CDR1 as MNHNS and CDR2 as SASEGT. The CDR3 here is CASTVGTDYGYTF.

The V and J genes are TRBV28 and TRBJ2-7; the TCRdb D gene call, TRBD1, has no DNA to confirm it. The CDR3 runs 16 residues. CDR1 and CDR2 (germline): MDHEN, SYDVKM. This chain's CDR3 is CASSSPRDGWTYEQYF.

V and J are TRBV5-1 and TRBJ2-1; the TRBD2 assignment by TCRdb is unverifiable without DNA. This CDR3 comprises 17 residues. Germline V gives CDR1 SGHRS, CDR2 YFSETQ. This CDR3 reads CASSLEASGNSYNEQFF. The full variable domain, with the rest looked up from reference TRBV5-1 and TRBJ2-1, is KAGVTQTPRYLIKTRGQQVTLSCSPISGHRSVSWYQQTPGQGLQFLFEYFSETQRNKGNFPGRFSGRQFSNSRSEMNVSTLELGDSALYLCASSLEASGNSYNEQFFGPGTRLTVL.

This chain's CDR3 is CATGEWASLNNEQFF. The chain employs TRBV12-3 or TRBV12-4 and TRBJ2-1; TCRdb indicates TRBD2, and absent DNA this call remains unverified. The CDR3 loop spans 15 amino acids.

V is TRBV5-1 and J is TRBJ1-1; TCRdb reports TRBD1, a call that lacks DNA to check it against. The CDR3 is 14 amino acids. Germline values: CDR1 SGHRS, CDR2 YFSETQ. The CDR3 sequence: CASGNQQGLTEAFF.

The chain employs TRBV6-2 or TRBV6-3 and TRBJ1-5; TCRdb outputs TRBD1, but without DNA this stays unchecked. This CDR3 contains 13 residues. Germline V gives CDR1 MNHEY, CDR2 SVGEGT. The CDR3 is CASSDRGGQPQHF.

The chain uses TRBV4-1 and TRBJ2-6. CDR1 is MGHRA, CDR2 YSYEKL, per germline. The CDR3 has 17 amino acids. The chain's CDR3 is CASSQDWWVSGANVLTF.

V is TRBV7-9 and J is TRBJ2-7. Germline lookup yields CDR1 SEHNR and CDR2 FQNEAQ (reference sequence). This CDR3 contains 11 residues. This CDR3 reads CASTRGTEQYF.

The chain couples TRBV27 to TRBJ2-1; TCRdb's D call of TRBD1 is untestable without DNA. The length of the CDR3 is 14 residues. Germline V gives CDR1 MNHEY, CDR2 SMNVEV (reference sequence). The CDR3: CASSKGQGIYEQFF.

The chain joins TRBV5-1 to TRBJ2-4; the TRBD2 assignment by TCRdb is unverifiable without DNA. This CDR3 region has 16 residues. Per germline, CDR1 SGHRS and CDR2 YFSETQ. CDR3 sequence reads: CASTRTGIGDKNIQYF.

This rearrangement joins TRBV4-2 to TRBJ1-6; lacking DNA, the TRBD1 call made by TCRdb goes unchecked. The V gene's germline CDR1 is LGHNA and CDR2 YNFKEQ. The CDR3 runs to 15 residues. The CDR3 sequence is CASSPQDRGDSPLHF.

The chain combines TRBV7-8 with TRBJ2-5; the D call from TCRdb, TRBD1, cannot be confirmed without DNA. The CDR3 length is 16 residues. Germline loops: CDR1 SGHVS, CDR2 FQNEAQ. The CDR3 sequence is CASSPWQGQGEETQYF.

V is TRBV7-9 and J is TRBJ2-5; TCRdb's assignment of TRBD2 cannot be checked, as there is no DNA. This CDR3 has 14 amino acids. The germline V gene encodes CDR1 SEHNR and CDR2 FQNEAQ (reference sequence). This CDR3 is CASSTRGLPETQYF.

The J gene is TRBJ2-2, the V gene TRBV24-1; TCRdb reports TRBD2, a call that lacks DNA to check it against. Germline values: CDR1 KGHDR, CDR2 SFDVKD. This CDR3 has 13 amino acids. CDR3 region: CATSERASGELFF.

The rearrangement joins TRBV30 to TRBJ2-3; TCRdb's D call of TRBD2 is untestable without DNA. Per germline, CDR1 GTSNPN and CDR2 SVGIG (reference sequence). The CDR3 consists of 15 residues. This CDR3 reads CAWSPSGRSTDTQYF.

J is TRBJ2-7 and V is TRBV12-3 or TRBV12-4; TCRdb calls TRBD1, which cannot be checked without DNA. The CDR3 consists of 19 residues. This CDR3 is CASSSREIVKGHSSYEQYF.

This chain connects TRBV2 to TRBJ1-1; as DNA is missing, the TRBD1 call by TCRdb cannot be tested. Germline CDR1 and CDR2: SNHLY and FYNNEI. The CDR3 has 14 residues. CDR3 region: CASTGTARNTEAFF.

This chain links TRBV9 with TRBJ2-1; the D gene TCRdb calls, TRBD2, cannot be checked with no DNA. The CDR3 runs 19 residues. The germline CDR1 and CDR2 sequences are SGDLS and YYNGEE. The CDR3: CASSDRLAGGPNSYNEQFF.